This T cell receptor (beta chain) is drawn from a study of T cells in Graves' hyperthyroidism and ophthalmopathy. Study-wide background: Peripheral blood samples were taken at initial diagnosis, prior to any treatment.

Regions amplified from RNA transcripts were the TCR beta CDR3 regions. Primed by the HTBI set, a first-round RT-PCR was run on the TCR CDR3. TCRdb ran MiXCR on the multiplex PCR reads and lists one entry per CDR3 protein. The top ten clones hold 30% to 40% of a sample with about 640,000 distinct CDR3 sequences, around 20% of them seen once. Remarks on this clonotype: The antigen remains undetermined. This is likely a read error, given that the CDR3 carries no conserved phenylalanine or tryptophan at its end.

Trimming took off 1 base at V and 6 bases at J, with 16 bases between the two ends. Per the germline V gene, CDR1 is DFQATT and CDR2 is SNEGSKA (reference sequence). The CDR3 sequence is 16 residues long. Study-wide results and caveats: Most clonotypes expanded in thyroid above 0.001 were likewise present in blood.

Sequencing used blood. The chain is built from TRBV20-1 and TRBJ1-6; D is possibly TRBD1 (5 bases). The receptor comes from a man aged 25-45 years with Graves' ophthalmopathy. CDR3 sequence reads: CSARVGNLGVNSPLHL. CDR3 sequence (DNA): TGCAGTGCTAGAGTGGGAAATTTAGGGGTTAATTCACCCCTCCACCTT.